This T cell receptor (beta chain) was recovered during a study of T cell clonality in common variable immunodeficiency. This clone turned up a few times. The read comes to an end 3 residues before the CDR3 does, leaving the germline J gene to fill in the end. Germline loops: CDR1 LNHDA, CDR2 SQIVND (reference sequence). The CDR3 length is 14 residues. The method was immunoSEQ multiplex PCR; TCRdb's version includes in-frame clones alone and lacks a portion of them. Recorded here are around 50,000 clones, none singletons. The receptor was derived from a person aged 18-70 years in good health. The source material was peripheral blood mononuclear cells. The rearrangement joins TRBV19 to TRBJ2-2; no firm D call. Partial CDR3 DNA: TGTGCCAGTAGTGCTAAGGGTACTCATTCACCG. Protein: CASSAKGTHSP. The whole CDR3 region reads CASSAKGTHSPLFF.